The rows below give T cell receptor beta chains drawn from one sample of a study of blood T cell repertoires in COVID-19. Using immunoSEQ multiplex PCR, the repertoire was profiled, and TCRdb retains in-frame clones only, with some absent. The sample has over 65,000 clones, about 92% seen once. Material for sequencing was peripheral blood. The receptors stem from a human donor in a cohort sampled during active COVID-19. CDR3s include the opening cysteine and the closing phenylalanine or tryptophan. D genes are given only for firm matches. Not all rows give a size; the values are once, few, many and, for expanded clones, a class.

CDR3 DNA: TGTGCCAGCAGCTCCGCCCACCAGGGGGGAAACACTGAAGCTTTCTTT
CDR3 protein: CASSSAHQGGNTEAFF
V gene: TRBV7-8
clone size: -
D gene: TRBD1
J gene: TRBJ1-1

CDR3 DNA: TGTGCCAGCAGTTACTCGGGGGGTCGGACTGAAGCTTTCTTT
CDR3 protein: CASSYSGGRTEAFF
V gene: TRBV6-5
clone size: -
D gene: -
J gene: TRBJ1-1

CDR3 DNA: TGTGCCAGTAAGGAGGAATACCAGCCCCAGCATTTT
CDR3 protein: CASKEEYQPQHF
V gene: TRBV19
clone size: -
D gene: -
J gene: TRBJ1-5

CDR3 DNA: TGTGCCAGCAGCTTACTTGTTGCAGTATACAATGAGCAGTTCTTC
CDR3 protein: CASSLLVAVYNEQFF
V gene: TRBV7-3
clone size: -
D gene: -
J gene: TRBJ2-1

CDR3 DNA: TGTGCCAGCAGTATTAGCGGGAGAGACTACAATGAGCAGTTCTTC
CDR3 protein: CASSISGRDYNEQFF
V gene: TRBV5-5
clone size: few
D gene: TRBD2
J gene: TRBJ2-1

CDR3 DNA: TGTGCCAGCAGCTTACTACAGGAAAACTCTGGAAACACCATATATTTT
CDR3 protein: CASSLLQENSGNTIYF
V gene: TRBV7-8
clone size: once
D gene: -
J gene: TRBJ1-3

CDR3 DNA: TGTGCCAGTAGTCCACAGGGGTACACTGAAGCTTTCTTT
CDR3 protein: CASSPQGYTEAFF
V gene: TRBV19
clone size: -
D gene: TRBD1
J gene: TRBJ1-1

CDR3 DNA: TGTGCCAGCAGCTTGGTGGGACAGGGGATCGGGGAGCTGTTTTTT
CDR3 protein: CASSLVGQGIGELFF
V gene: TRBV5-6
clone size: once
D gene: TRBD1
J gene: TRBJ2-2

CDR3 DNA: TGTGCCAGCAGCGTAGGAGTTAATCAGCCCCAGCATTTT
CDR3 protein: CASSVGVNQPQHF
V gene: TRBV9
clone size: -
D gene: -
J gene: TRBJ1-5

CDR3 DNA: TGTGCCAGCAGCTTAACGGGAGGAGTAGAAGAGACCCAGTACTTC
CDR3 protein: CASSLTGGVEETQYF
V gene: TRBV7-9
clone size: medium-sized
D gene: TRBD2
J gene: TRBJ2-5

CDR3 DNA: TGCGCCAGCGGGACAGGGGAAGGCAATCAGCCCCAGCATTTT
CDR3 protein: CASGTGEGNQPQHF
V gene: TRBV5-1
clone size: -
D gene: TRBD1
J gene: TRBJ1-5

CDR3 DNA: TGCAGTGCTAGTTTAAGACAGGGCCCTGACTTT
CDR3 protein: CSASLRQGPDF
V gene: TRBV20-1
clone size: -
D gene: TRBD1
J gene: TRBJ1-6

CDR3 DNA: TGTGCCAGCAGCTTAGAATACAGTCAAGAGACCCAGTACTTC
CDR3 protein: CASSLEYSQETQYF
V gene: TRBV7-2
clone size: -
D gene: -
J gene: TRBJ2-5

CDR3 DNA: TGCGCCAGCAGCCAAGGGGCCGTAGACACTGAAGCTTTCTTT
CDR3 protein: CASSQGAVDTEAFF
V gene: TRBV4-3
clone size: -
D gene: -
J gene: TRBJ1-1

CDR3 DNA: TGTGCCAGCAGCTTAAACGGGGGTGGTCAGACCCAGTACTTC
CDR3 protein: CASSLNGGGQTQYF
V gene: TRBV7-3
clone size: -
D gene: -
J gene: TRBJ2-5